The clone carrying this T cell receptor beta chain was seen ten or more times. Its antigen is not known. Construction of the TCRbeta library involved unique molecular identifiers. TCRdb fed the PCR reads into MiXCR, producing one record per CDR3 protein. The profile shows about 600,000 distinct CDR3 sequences, roughly 24% of them singletons. This record belongs to a study of T-cell reconstitution after alpha-beta-depleted transplantation in children. General study results and limits: It was surviving recipient T cells and thymic progenitors that gave some patients high TCRbeta diversity at day 60. Reportedly, roughly two months post-transplant, alpha-beta T cells arose from several hundred expanded graft clones. When one year had passed after transplant, most T-cell counts and diversity came from newly produced T cells.

CDR3 length: 15 residues. V gave up 1 base and J gave up 5 bases; unmatched junction bases: 9. Germline CDR1 and CDR2: SQVTM and ANQGSEA. The J gene is TRBJ1-2, the V gene TRBV29-1, with 8 bases aligning to TRBD1. This clonotype originated in a boy less than two years old who had a stem cell transplant for acute myeloid leukemia, so the T cells may come from the graft donor. The source was PBMCs, mostly from graft donor cells, collected 360 days after TCRalphabeta/CD19-depleted stem cell transplant. The CDR3 reads CSVEAILDRDYGYTF. DNA for the CDR3: TGCAGCGTTGAAGCGATTCTGGACAGGGATTATGGCTACACCTTC.